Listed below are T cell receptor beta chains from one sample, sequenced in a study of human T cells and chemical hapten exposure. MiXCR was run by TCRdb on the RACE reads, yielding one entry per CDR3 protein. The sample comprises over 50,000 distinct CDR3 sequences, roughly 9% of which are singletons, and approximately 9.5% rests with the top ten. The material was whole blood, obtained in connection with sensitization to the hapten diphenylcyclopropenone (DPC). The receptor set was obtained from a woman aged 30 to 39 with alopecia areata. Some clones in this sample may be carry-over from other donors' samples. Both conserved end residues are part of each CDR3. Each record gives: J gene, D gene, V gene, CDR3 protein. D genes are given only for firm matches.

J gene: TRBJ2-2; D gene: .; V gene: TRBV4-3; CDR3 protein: CASSQDGSTGELFF
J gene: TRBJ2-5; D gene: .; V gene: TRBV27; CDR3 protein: CASRGEVYETQYF
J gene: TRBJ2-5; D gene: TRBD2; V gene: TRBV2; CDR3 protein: CATLGGCQETQYF
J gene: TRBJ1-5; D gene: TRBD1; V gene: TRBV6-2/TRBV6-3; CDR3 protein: CASSYLRGGTASNQPQHF
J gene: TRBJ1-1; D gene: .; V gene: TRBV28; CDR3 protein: CASIKSQVNTEAFF
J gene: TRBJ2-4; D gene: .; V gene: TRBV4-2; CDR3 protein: CASSPWAGDRDIQYF
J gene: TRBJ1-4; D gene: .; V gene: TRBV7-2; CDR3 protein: CASSFTRGSSEKLFF
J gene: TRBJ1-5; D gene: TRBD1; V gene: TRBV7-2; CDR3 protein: CASSLVSDRVQPQHF
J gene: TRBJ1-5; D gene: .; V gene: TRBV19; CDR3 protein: CASSMLGTRGNQPQHF
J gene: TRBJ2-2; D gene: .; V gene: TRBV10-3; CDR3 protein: CAISDRGRTGELFF
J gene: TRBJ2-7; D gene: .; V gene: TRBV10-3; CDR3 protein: CAIGPRSPGGRSYEQYF
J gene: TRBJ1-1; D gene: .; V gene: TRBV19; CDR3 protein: CASSSTVNTEAFF
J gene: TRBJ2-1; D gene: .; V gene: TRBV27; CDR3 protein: CASRITRGSYNEQFF
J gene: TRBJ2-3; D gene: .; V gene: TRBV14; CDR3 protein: CASSQASQVWYF
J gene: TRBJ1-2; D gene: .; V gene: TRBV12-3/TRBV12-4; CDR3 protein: CASSSTGTGYTF
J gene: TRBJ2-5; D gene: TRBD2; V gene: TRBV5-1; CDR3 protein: CASTPASGGALETQYF
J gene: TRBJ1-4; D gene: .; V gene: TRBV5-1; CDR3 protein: CASSLVQGNEKLFF
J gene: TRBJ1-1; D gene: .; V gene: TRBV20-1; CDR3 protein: CSANKPERLTAFF
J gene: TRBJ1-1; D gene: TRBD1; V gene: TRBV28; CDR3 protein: CASSLPTGGVTEAFF
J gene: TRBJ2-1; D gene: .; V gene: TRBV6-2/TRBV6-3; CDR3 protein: CASSSPATGGGSYNEQFF
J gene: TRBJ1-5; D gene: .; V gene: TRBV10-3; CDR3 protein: CAISESRAGLSNQPQHF
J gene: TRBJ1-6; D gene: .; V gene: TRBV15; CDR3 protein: CATSRDRSYNSPLHF
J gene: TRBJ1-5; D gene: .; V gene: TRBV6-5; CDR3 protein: CASSPGTSGHQPQHF
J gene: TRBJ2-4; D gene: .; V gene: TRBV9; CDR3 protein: CASSGPRTRHQYF
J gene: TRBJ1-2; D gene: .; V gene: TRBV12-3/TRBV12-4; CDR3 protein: CASSLAGRTNYGDTF
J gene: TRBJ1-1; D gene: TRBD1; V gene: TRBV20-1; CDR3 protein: CSARDSGTGVVGTEAFF
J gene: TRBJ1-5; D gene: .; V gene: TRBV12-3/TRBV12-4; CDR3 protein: CASSLKGWDQPQHF
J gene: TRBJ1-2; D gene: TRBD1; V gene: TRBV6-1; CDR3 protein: CASTLETGGYGYTF
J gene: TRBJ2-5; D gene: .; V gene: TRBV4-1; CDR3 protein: CASSQAVLVEGTQYF
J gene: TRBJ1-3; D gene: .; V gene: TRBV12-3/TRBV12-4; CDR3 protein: CASSFERPGNTIYF
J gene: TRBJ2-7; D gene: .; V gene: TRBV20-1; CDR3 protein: CSARDPRGLSSYEQYF
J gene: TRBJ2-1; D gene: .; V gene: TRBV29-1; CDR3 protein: CSVLRDEQFF
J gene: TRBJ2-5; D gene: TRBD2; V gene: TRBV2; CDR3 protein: CASSSGTSLGETQYF
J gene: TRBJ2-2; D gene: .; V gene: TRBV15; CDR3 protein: CATSRDLGNTGELFF
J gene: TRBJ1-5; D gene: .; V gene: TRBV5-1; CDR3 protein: CANPEGWAPGTWNQPQHF
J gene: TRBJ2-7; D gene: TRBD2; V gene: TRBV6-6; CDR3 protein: CASSSTETSGEF
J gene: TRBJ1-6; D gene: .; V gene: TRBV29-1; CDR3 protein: CSAKTENSPLHF
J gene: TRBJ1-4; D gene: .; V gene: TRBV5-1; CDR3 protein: CASADSLEKLFF
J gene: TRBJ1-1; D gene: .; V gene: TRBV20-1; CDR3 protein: CSARDRLWPEAFF
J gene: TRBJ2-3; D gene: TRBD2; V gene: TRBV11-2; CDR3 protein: CASSRWTSRTDTQYF
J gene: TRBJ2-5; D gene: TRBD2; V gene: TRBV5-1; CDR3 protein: CASSLEGLASETQYF
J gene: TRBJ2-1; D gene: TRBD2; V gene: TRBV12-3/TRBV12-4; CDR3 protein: CASRPTSGGYNEQFF